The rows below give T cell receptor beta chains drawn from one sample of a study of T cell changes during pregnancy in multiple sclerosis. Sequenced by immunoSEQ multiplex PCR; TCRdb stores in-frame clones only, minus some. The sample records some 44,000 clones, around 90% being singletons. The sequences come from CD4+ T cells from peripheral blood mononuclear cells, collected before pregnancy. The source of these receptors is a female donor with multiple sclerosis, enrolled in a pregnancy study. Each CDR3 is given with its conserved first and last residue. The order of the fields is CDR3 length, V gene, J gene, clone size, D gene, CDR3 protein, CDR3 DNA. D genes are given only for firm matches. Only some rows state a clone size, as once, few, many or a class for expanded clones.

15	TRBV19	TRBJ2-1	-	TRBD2	CASSMTGLANNEQFF	TGTGCCAGTAGTATGACGGGACTAGCGAACAATGAGCAGTTCTTC
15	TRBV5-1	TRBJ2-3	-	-	CASSLIGGAQDTQYF	TGCGCCAGCAGCTTGATAGGGGGGGCCCAAGATACGCAGTATTTT
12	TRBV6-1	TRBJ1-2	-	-	CASSEDSRIYTF	TGTGCCAGCAGTGAAGACAGCAGAATCTACACCTTC
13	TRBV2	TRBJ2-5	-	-	CASSLQGRETQYF	TGTGCCAGCAGCTTACAGGGTAGGGAGACCCAGTACTTC
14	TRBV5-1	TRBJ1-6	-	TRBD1	CASSLQGASSPLHF	TGCGCCAGCAGCCTACAGGGGGCAAGCTCACCCCTCCACTTT
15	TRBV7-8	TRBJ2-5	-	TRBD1	CASSPRDRGKETQYF	TGTGCCAGCAGCCCCCGGGACAGGGGAAAAGAGACCCAGTACTTC
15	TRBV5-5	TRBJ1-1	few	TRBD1	CASSLWTGGNTEAFF	TGTGCCAGCAGTTTGTGGACAGGAGGGAACACTGAAGCTTTCTTT
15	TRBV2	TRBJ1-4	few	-	CASSELFLRNEKLFF	TGTGCCAGCAGTGAACTGTTTCTCCGTAATGAAAAACTGTTTTTT
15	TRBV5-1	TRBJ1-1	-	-	CASSLEARVNTEAFF	TGCGCCAGCAGCTTGGAGGCCAGGGTGAACACTGAAGCTTTCTTT
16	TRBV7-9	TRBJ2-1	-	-	CASSLAQLPSYNEQFF	TGTGCCAGCAGCTTAGCTCAGTTACCCTCCTACAATGAGCAGTTCTTC
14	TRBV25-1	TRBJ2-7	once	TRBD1	CASRGQGPFREQYF	TGTGCCAGCAGGGGACAGGGACCTTTTCGGGAGCAGTACTTC
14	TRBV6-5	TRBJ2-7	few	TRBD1	CASRGFGQAYEQYF	TGTGCCAGCAGAGGGTTCGGACAGGCCTACGAGCAGTACTTC
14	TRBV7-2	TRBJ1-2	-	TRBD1	CASSPRDRGNGYTF	TGTGCCAGCAGCCCCCGGGACAGGGGTAACGGCTACACCTTC
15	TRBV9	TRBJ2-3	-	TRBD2	CASSASGREGDTQYF	TGTGCCAGCAGCGCTAGCGGGAGGGAGGGAGATACGCAGTATTTT
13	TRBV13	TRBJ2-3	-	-	CASESLSTDTQYF	TGTGCCAGTGAGTCCCTCAGCACAGATACGCAGTATTTT
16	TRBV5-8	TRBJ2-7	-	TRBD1	CASSFEGWDSSYEQYF	TGTGCCAGCAGCTTCGAGGGGTGGGACAGTTCCTACGAGCAGTACTTC
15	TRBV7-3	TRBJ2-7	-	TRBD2	CASSPGLAVFGEQYF	TGTGCCAGCAGCCCCGGACTAGCTGTCTTTGGCGAGCAGTACTTC
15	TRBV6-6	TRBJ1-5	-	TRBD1	CASSYGQGTNQPQHF	TGTGCCAGCAGTTACGGACAGGGGACCAATCAGCCCCAGCATTTT
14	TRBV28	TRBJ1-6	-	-	CASSPGAGNSPLHF	TGTGCCAGCAGTCCTGGGGCCGGTAATTCACCCCTCCACTTT
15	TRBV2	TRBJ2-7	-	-	CASSPRGGVDYEQYF	TGTGCCAGCAGCCCCCGAGGGGGGGTAGACTACGAGCAGTACTTC
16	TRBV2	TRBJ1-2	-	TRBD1	CASRKRGTDINYGYTF	TGTGCCAGCAGGAAGCGCGGGACAGACATTAACTATGGCTACACCTTC
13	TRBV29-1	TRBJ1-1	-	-	CSVWRQMNTEAFF	TGCAGCGTCTGGCGGCAGATGAACACTGAAGCTTTCTTT
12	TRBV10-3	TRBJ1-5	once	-	CAIRDGQQPQHF	TGTGCCATCAGAGACGGACAACAGCCCCAGCATTTT
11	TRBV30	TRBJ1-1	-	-	CAWSNVTEAFF	TGTGCCTGGAGCAATGTCACTGAAGCTTTCTTT
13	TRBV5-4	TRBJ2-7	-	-	CASSSRQVGEQYF	TGTGCCAGCAGCTCTCGACAGGTTGGCGAGCAGTACTTC
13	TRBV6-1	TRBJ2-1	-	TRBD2	CASTWTSVNEQFF	TGTGCCAGCACCTGGACTAGCGTGAATGAGCAGTTCTTC
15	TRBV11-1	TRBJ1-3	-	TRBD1	CAYPRQGASGNTIYF	TGTGCCTACCCCCGACAGGGGGCTTCTGGAAACACCATATATTTT
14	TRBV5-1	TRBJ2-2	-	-	CASGGSTVTGELFF	TGCGCCAGCGGGGGGTCCACGGTCACCGGGGAGCTGTTTTTT
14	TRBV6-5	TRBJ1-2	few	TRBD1	CASCGQGGTYGYTF	TGTGCCAGTTGCGGACAGGGAGGTACCTATGGCTACACCTTC
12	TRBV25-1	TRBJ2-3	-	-	CASSEPQGTQYF	TGTGCCAGCAGTGAACCCCAGGGTACGCAGTATTTT
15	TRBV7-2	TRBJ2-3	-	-	CASSVRQMSTDTQYF	TGTGCCAGCAGCGTAAGACAGATGAGCACAGATACGCAGTATTTT
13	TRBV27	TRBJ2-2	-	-	CASSPVRAGELFF	TGTGCCAGCAGTCCCGTCAGGGCCGGGGAGCTGTTTTTT
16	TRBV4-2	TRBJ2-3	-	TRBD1	CASSPKTRQGTDTQYF	TGTGCCAGCAGCCCGAAAACCCGACAGGGAACAGATACGCAGTATTTT
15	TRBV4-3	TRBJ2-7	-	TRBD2	CASSQLLAGPYEQYF	TGCGCCAGCAGCCAATTGCTAGCGGGGCCGTACGAGCAGTACTTC
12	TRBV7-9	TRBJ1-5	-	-	CASSSDWVSQHF	TGTGCCAGCAGCTCGGACTGGGTGTCCCAGCATTTT
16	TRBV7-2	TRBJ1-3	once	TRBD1	CASRNYRGPSGNTIYF	TGTGCCAGCAGGAATTACAGGGGGCCGTCTGGAAACACCATATATTTT
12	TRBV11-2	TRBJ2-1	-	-	CASSYTDNEQFF	TGTGCCAGCAGCTATACGGACAATGAGCAGTTCTTC
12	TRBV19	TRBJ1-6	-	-	CASRDWAQPLHF	TGTGCCAGCCGGGACTGGGCTCAGCCCCTCCACTTT
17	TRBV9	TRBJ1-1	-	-	CASSQGSRRQRNTEAFF	TGTGCCAGCAGCCAGGGGTCCCGAAGACAGAGGAACACTGAAGCTTTCTTT
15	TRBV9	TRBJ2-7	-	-	CASSANESPNYEQYF	TGTGCCAGCAGCGCTAATGAGTCACCGAACTACGAGCAGTACTTC
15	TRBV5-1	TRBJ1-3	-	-	CASSLDAGSGNTIYF	TGCGCCAGCAGCTTGGATGCGGGATCTGGAAACACCATATATTTT
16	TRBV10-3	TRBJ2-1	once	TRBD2	CAISESWLAGNNEQFF	TGTGCCATCAGTGAGTCCTGGCTAGCGGGGAACAATGAGCAGTTCTTC
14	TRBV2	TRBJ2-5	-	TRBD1	CASTNRDSQETQYF	TGTGCCAGCACCAACCGGGACAGTCAAGAGACCCAGTACTTC
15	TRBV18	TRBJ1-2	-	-	CASSPEGSPRYGYTF	TGTGCCAGCTCACCAGAGGGCAGCCCTAGGTATGGCTACACCTTC
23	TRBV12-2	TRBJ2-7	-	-	CASRLVRGSSIKSPGQCSYEQYF	TGTGCAAGTCGCTTAGTTAGAGGGAGTAGTATCAAAAGCCCGGGACAGTGCTCCTACGAGCAGTACTTC
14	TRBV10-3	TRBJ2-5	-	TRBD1	CAISTDRGSETQYF	TGTGCCATTTCAACGGACAGGGGAAGTGAGACCCAGTACTTC
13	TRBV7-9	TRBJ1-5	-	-	CASSLGRDQPQHF	TGTGCCAGCAGCTTGGGCAGAGATCAGCCCCAGCATTTT
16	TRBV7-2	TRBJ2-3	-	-	CASPNSEGDSTDTQYF	TGTGCCAGCCCCAACTCGGAAGGGGATAGCACAGATACGCAGTATTTT
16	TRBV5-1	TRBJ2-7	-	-	CASSLGQGLFSDEQYF	TGCGCCAGCAGCTTGGGCCAGGGGCTATTCTCGGACGAGCAGTACTTC
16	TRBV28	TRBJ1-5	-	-	CASSLLGGISNQPQHF	TGTGCCAGCAGCCTTCTCGGGGGTATTTCCAATCAGCCCCAGCATTTT
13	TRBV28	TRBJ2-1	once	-	CASGLETPNEQFF	TGTGCCAGCGGACTCGAGACCCCGAATGAGCAGTTCTTC
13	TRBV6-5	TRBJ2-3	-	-	CASSEHYTDTQYF	TGTGCCAGCAGTGAACACTACACAGATACGCAGTATTTT
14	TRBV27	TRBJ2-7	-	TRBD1	CASSLRTGSNEQYF	TGTGCCAGCAGTCTCCGGACAGGGTCGAACGAGCAGTACTTC
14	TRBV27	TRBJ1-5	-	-	CASSRAGGNQPQHF	TGTGCCAGCAGTAGGGCAGGGGGCAATCAGCCCCAGCATTTT